Included here is one T cell receptor beta chain sequence, with context. Its antigen is unknown. This sample is drawn from a study of shared clonotypes between healthy human individuals. Broader study findings: The rarefaction results pointed to incomplete sorted-subset sequencing despite large depth.

The CDR3 totals 11 residues. Looked up from germline, CDR1 is SEHNR and CDR2 is FQNEAQ (reference sequence). V gave up 3 bases and J gave up 6 bases, with 6 bases separating them. The method was immunoSEQ multiplex PCR; TCRdb's version includes in-frame clones alone and lacks a portion of them. This sample has 2 million to 2.5 million clones; about 90% occur once, and the top ten carry approximately 0.39%. The rearrangement links TRBV7-9 to TRBJ2-7; D is unresolved. This receptor was identified in a man between 18 and 35 years old in good health. Some clones in this sample may be carry-over from other donors' samples. Source material: naive CD4+ T cells from PBMCs. Subset of the sample: CD45RA+ positively selected. DNA for the CDR3: TGTGCCAGCAGCTTCTCAGGCGAGCAGTACTTC. Amino acid sequence: CASSFSGEQYF.